The clone carrying this TCR beta chain appeared a few times. The antigen remains unidentified. Compared with germline, one end of the junction differs, possibly owing to a read error. The second PCR ran roughly 7 to 12 cycles with a sample-barcoded 5' primer and J-beta primers. TCRdb itself ran the 5' RACE reads through MiXCR, one entry per CDR3 protein. The sample records roughly 650,000 distinct CDR3 sequences, approximately 29% being singletons. The sample is drawn from a study of blood T cells in healthy people across ages. Overall study: T cells yielded about one barcoded beta molecule per two cells through template switching. Overall study results and limits: Donor CMV infection status was unknown, possibly confounding age-related changes in expanded clonotypes.

The length of the CDR3 is 15 residues. The germline gives CDR1 LNHNV, CDR2 YYDKDF (reference sequence). Donors ranged from 6 to 90 years old and were healthy Caucasians in Russia. Extraction of total RNA produced a minimum of 5 micrograms from each sample. The sample taken for sequencing was blood. This sequence was found in a woman at least 80 years old in good health. The chain combines TRBV15 with TRBJ2-5; D is ambiguous. The CDR3 loop reads CATSRDLLNQETLYF. The CDR3 DNA sequence: TGTGCCACCAGCAGAGATTTGCTGAACCAAGAGACCCTGTACTTC. Drawing the rest from reference TRBV15 and TRBJ2-5, the complete variable domain is DAMVIQNPRYQVTQFGKPVTLSCSQTLNHNVMYWYQQKSSQAPKLLFHYYDKDFNNEADTPDNFQSRRPNTSFCFLDIRSPGLGDTAMYLCATSRDLLNQETLYFGPGTRLLVL.